A selection of T cell receptor beta chains follows, all from one sample in a study of cytomegalovirus exposure and HLA in healthy donors. Assay: immunoSEQ multiplex PCR; the TCRdb copy retains only in-frame clones and omits some. The sample lists about 180,000 clones, just over 75% occurring once. Material for sequencing was PBMCs. These receptors all stem from a woman aged 55-75 years in good health and CMV-seropositive. Both conserved end residues are part of each CDR3. Each record gives: J gene, V gene, CDR3 length, clone size, D gene, CDR3 DNA, CDR3 protein. D genes are given only for firm matches. The size entry is marked missing in some rows and otherwise reads once, few, many or a size class.

J: TRBJ1-3
V: TRBV27
length: 14
size: once
D: .
DNA: TGTGCCAGCAGTTTATCGGCAGGGGTAGACACCATATATTTT
CDR3: CASSLSAGVDTIYF

J: TRBJ2-7
V: TRBV23-1
length: 19
size: .
D: TRBD2
DNA: TGCGCCAGCATAATGACTAGCTGGCGGGGTCTCCTGAGCTCCTACGAGCAGTACTTC
CDR3: CASIMTSWRGLLSSYEQYF

J: TRBJ2-6
V: TRBV30
length: 13
size: few
D: .
DNA: TGTGCCTGGAGTCCGGTAGGGGCCAACGGCCTGACTTTC
CDR3: CAWSPVGANGLTF

J: TRBJ2-7
V: TRBV5-8
length: 13
size: .
D: .
DNA: TGTGCCAGCAGCGCAAGCGGTTCCTACGAGCAGTACTTC
CDR3: CASSASGSYEQYF

J: TRBJ2-7
V: TRBV13
length: 16
size: .
D: TRBD1
DNA: TGTGCCAGCAGCTCGGACGCCGGGACAGGGCCCTACGAGCAGTACTTC
CDR3: CASSSDAGTGPYEQYF

J: TRBJ1-4
V: TRBV5-1
length: 15
size: few
D: TRBD1
DNA: TGCGCCAGCAGCTTGGCCGGGACAGGATGGGAAAAACTGTTTTTT
CDR3: CASSLAGTGWEKLFF

J: TRBJ1-5
V: TRBV19
length: 16
size: .
D: .
DNA: TGTGCCAGTAGACCCGGCCCGGGGAGTCCGAATCAGCCCCAGCATTTT
CDR3: CASRPGPGSPNQPQHF

J: TRBJ2-5
V: TRBV5-4
length: 11
size: .
D: TRBD2
DNA: TGTGCCAGCAGCGCGGGGGGGGCCCAGTACTTC
CDR3: CASSAGGAQYF

J: TRBJ1-2
V: TRBV7-8
length: 15
size: .
D: .
DNA: TGTGCCAGCAGCTTAGTGGAGGGTTCCTCCTATGGCTACACCTTC
CDR3: CASSLVEGSSYGYTF

J: TRBJ2-7
V: TRBV7-8
length: 16
size: once
D: TRBD1
DNA: TGTGCCAGCAGCTTAGTTCCCCCGGGACAGGGTTACGAGCAGTACTTC
CDR3: CASSLVPPGQGYEQYF

J: TRBJ1-2
V: TRBV29-1
length: 13
size: .
D: TRBD1
DNA: TGCAGCGTTCCGGACAGGGGGAACTATGGCTACACCTTC
CDR3: CSVPDRGNYGYTF

J: TRBJ1-1
V: TRBV5-4
length: 14
size: .
D: TRBD1
DNA: TGTGCCCTTGCTCCAGGGGGAAGGAAACCTGAAGCTTTCTTT
CDR3: CALAPGGRKPEAFF

J: TRBJ2-7
V: TRBV4-3
length: 15
size: .
D: .
DNA: TGCGCCAGCAGCTCACTTTTGGGGGACATTTACGAGCAGTACTTC
CDR3: CASSSLLGDIYEQYF

J: TRBJ1-2
V: TRBV6-6
length: 14
size: .
D: TRBD1
DNA: TGTGCCAGCAGTTACTCTGACAGGGCCTATGGCTACACCTTC
CDR3: CASSYSDRAYGYTF

J: TRBJ2-7
V: TRBV19
length: 14
size: few
D: .
DNA: TGTGCCAGTAGTATCACCGGGATTTCCTACGAGCAGTACTTC
CDR3: CASSITGISYEQYF

J: TRBJ2-2
V: TRBV10-3
length: 15
size: .
D: .
DNA: TGTGCCCTATCCAGGGAGGACCTGAACACCGGGGAGCTGTTTTTT
CDR3: CALSREDLNTGELFF

J: TRBJ2-7
V: TRBV27
length: 17
size: .
D: TRBD2
DNA: TGTGCCAGCAGCCGCCTCTCTACTAGCGGCAGCTCCTACGAGCAGTACTTC
CDR3: CASSRLSTSGSSYEQYF

J: TRBJ1-2
V: TRBV10-3
length: 15
size: few
D: TRBD1
DNA: TGTGCCATCAGTGAGTCGCTAGGGGGCGTTCGCGGCTACACCTTC
CDR3: CAISESLGGVRGYTF

J: TRBJ2-2
V: TRBV28
length: 16
size: few
D: TRBD1
DNA: TGTGCCAGCAGTGGGGAGGACAGGGCGGACACCGGGGAGCTGTTTTTT
CDR3: CASSGEDRADTGELFF

J: TRBJ1-1
V: TRBV7-8
length: 15
size: once
D: TRBD1
DNA: TGTGCCAGCAGCGCAACAGGGGCCGGGAACACTGAAGCTTTCTTT
CDR3: CASSATGAGNTEAFF

J: TRBJ2-1
V: TRBV11-2
length: 16
size: few
D: TRBD2
DNA: TGTGCCAGCAGCTTAAAACCAGGGAGGGACTACAATGAGCAGTTCTTC
CDR3: CASSLKPGRDYNEQFF

J: TRBJ2-7
V: TRBV27
length: 14
size: once
D: TRBD1
DNA: TGTGCCAGCAGGAAGCCGGGACAGTCCTACGAGCAGTACTTC
CDR3: CASRKPGQSYEQYF

J: TRBJ2-7
V: TRBV2
length: 15
size: .
D: TRBD1
DNA: TGTGCCAGCAGTGAAGCCCTGACAGGGAAATACGAGCAGTACTTC
CDR3: CASSEALTGKYEQYF

J: TRBJ1-2
V: TRBV19
length: 16
size: .
D: .
DNA: TGTGCCAGTAGTATAGAAAACGGCCTTGCGGTTCATGGCTACACCTTC
CDR3: CASSIENGLAVHGYTF

J: TRBJ2-2
V: TRBV30
length: 13
size: .
D: .
DNA: TGTGCCGCTTCCCTCAGGGACACCGGGGAGCTGTTTTTT
CDR3: CAASLRDTGELFF

J: TRBJ2-1
V: TRBV19
length: 15
size: .
D: TRBD2
DNA: TGTGCCACCAACCCGGGACTAGCGGGAGGGAATGAGCAGTTCTTC
CDR3: CATNPGLAGGNEQFF

J: TRBJ2-7
V: TRBV7-8
length: 14
size: .
D: .
DNA: TGTGCCAGCAGCCGGGGGATGAAATCCTACGAGCAGTACTTC
CDR3: CASSRGMKSYEQYF

J: TRBJ2-7
V: TRBV28
length: 16
size: .
D: TRBD2
DNA: TGTGCCAGCAGGCCGAGCGGGAGGGCCCTATCCTACGAGCAGTACTTC
CDR3: CASRPSGRALSYEQYF

J: TRBJ2-7
V: TRBV2
length: 13
size: .
D: .
DNA: TGTGCCAGCAGCCTCGACTACTCCTACGAGCAGTACTTC
CDR3: CASSLDYSYEQYF

J: TRBJ2-1
V: TRBV29-1
length: 16
size: .
D: TRBD2
DNA: TGCAGCGTCGTGATTAGACTAGCGGGAGTGAGGAATGAGCAGTTCTTC
CDR3: CSVVIRLAGVRNEQFF

J: TRBJ2-6
V: TRBV13
length: 17
size: few
D: TRBD1
DNA: TGTGCCAGCAGCTTGCGGACAGGGGGAACTGGGGCCAACGTCCTGACTTTC
CDR3: CASSLRTGGTGANVLTF

J: TRBJ2-7
V: TRBV27
length: 17
size: .
D: TRBD2
DNA: TGTGCCAGCAGCCTAATGGGACTAGCGGGGGGGGCCTACGAGCAGTACTTC
CDR3: CASSLMGLAGGAYEQYF

J: TRBJ2-1
V: TRBV30
length: 13
size: .
D: .
DNA: TGTGCCGTACGTAAGGGGTCCTACAATGAGCAGTTCTTC
CDR3: CAVRKGSYNEQFF

J: TRBJ2-3
V: TRBV7-3
length: 14
size: .
D: .
DNA: TGTGCCAGCAGCCAGTGGGCCAACACAGATACGCAGTATTTT
CDR3: CASSQWANTDTQYF

J: TRBJ2-1
V: TRBV6-1
length: 13
size: once
D: .
DNA: TGTGCCAGCAGTGAACTAGCGCTAAATGAGCAGTTCTTC
CDR3: CASSELALNEQFF

J: TRBJ1-1
V: TRBV6-1
length: 15
size: .
D: TRBD1
DNA: TGTGCCAGCATTAGGGGGGACAGCAAGGGGACTGAAGCTTTCTTT
CDR3: CASIRGDSKGTEAFF

J: TRBJ2-3
V: TRBV19
length: 18
size: .
D: TRBD2
DNA: TGTGCCACCGACCCCGGAGGATCTAGCGGGGGGGCCTTGCGTACGCAGTATTTT
CDR3: CATDPGGSSGGALRTQYF